The next 5 T cell receptor beta chains were all read from a single sample in a study of blood T cell repertoires in COVID-19. The protocol was immunoSEQ multiplex PCR, while the TCRdb copy is restricted to in-frame clones and leaves out a portion. The sample carries 75,000 to 100,000 clones, 70% to 90% recorded once. The sequenced sample consisted of peripheral blood. The receptors stem from an older man with acute or convalescent COVID-19.

The CDR3, as DNA: TGCAGTGCTGGTGCCGGGACAGGGGTTGGTAGCAATCAGCCCCAGCATTTT. Translated: CSAGAGTGVGSNQPQHF. The V and J genes are TRBV20-1 and TRBJ1-5, with TRBD1 identical over 10 bases. CDR3 length equals 17 residues. The germline V gene encodes CDR1 DFQATT and CDR2 SNEGSKA (reference sequence). V lost 5 bases to trimming and J lost 0 bases; unmatched junction nucleotides: 10.

Only a few counts were recorded for this clone. V is TRBV6-2 or TRBV6-3 and J is TRBJ1-6; unclear D gene. Trimming took 2 bases from V and 8 from J, leaving 19 bases between them. The germline V gene has CDR1 MNHEY and CDR2 SVGEGT. This CDR3 spans 17 amino acids. This CDR3 reads CASSYDDTDGIYSPLHF. CDR3 DNA sequence: TGTGCCAGCAGTTACGATGATACGGACGGGATTTATTCACCCCTCCACTTT.

The rearrangement uses TRBV6-2 or TRBV6-3 and TRBJ2-3, with TRBD2 identical over 10 bases. The CDR3 consists of 17 residues. CDR1 is MNHEY and CDR2 is SVGEGT in the germline V gene. V was pared by 2 bases and J by 0 bases, with 5 bases of the junction left unmatched. Here the CDR3 reads CASSYVTSGVSTDTQYF. The CDR3 bases are TGTGCCAGCAGTTACGTTACTAGCGGGGTTAGCACAGATACGCAGTATTTT.

V is TRBV13 and J is TRBJ1-2; the D is unclear. V gave up 3 bases and J gave up 8 bases, with 10 bases separating them. This CDR3 contains 12 residues. CDR1 is PRHDT and CDR2 is FYEKMQ in the germline V gene (reference sequence). DNA of the CDR3: TGTGCCAGCAGCTTTTTCCAACAGGGCTACACCTTC. Translation gives CASSFFQQGYTF. The full variable domain, with the rest looked up from reference TRBV13 and TRBJ1-2, is AAGVIQSPRHLIKEKRETATLKCYPIPRHDTVYWYQQGPGQDPQFLISFYEKMQSDKGSIPDRFSAQQFSDYHSELNMSSLELGDSALYFCASSFFQQGYTFGSGTRLTVV.

V and J are TRBV6-5 and TRBJ1-2, with a weak D call TRBD1 (5 bases). The germline gives CDR1 MNHEY, CDR2 SVGAGI. Trimming removed 2 bases from V and 8 bases from J, with 12 bases in between. The CDR3 has 13 residues. CDR3 bases: TGTGCCAGCAGTTACGACAGTCGGGGGGGCTACACCTTC. This sequence encodes CASSYDSRGGYTF.